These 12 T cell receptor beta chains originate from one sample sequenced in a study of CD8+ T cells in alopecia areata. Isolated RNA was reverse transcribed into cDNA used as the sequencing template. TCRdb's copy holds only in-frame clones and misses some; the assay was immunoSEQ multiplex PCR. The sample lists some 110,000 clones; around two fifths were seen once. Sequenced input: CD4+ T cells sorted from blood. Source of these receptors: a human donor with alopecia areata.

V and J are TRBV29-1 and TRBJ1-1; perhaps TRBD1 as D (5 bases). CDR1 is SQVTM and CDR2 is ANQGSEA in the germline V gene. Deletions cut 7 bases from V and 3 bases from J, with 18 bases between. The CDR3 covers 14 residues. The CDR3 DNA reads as TGCAGCGCTGGTCTTCGGGGGGGGGACACTGAAGCTTTCTTT. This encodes CSAGLRGGDTEAFF.

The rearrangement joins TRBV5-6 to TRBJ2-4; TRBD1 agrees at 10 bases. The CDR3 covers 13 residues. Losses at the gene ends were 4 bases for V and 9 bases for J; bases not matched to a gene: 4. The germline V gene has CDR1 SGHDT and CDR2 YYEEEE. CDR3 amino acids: CASSPWTGGIQYF. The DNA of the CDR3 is TGTGCCAGCAGCCCATGGACAGGGGGCATTCAGTACTTC.

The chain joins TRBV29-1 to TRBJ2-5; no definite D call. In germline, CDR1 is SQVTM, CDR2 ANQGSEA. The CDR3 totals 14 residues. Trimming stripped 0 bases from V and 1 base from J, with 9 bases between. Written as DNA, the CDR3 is TGCAGCGTTGAAGATTGGGCCCTCCAAGAGACCCAGTACTTC. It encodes CSVEDWALQETQYF.

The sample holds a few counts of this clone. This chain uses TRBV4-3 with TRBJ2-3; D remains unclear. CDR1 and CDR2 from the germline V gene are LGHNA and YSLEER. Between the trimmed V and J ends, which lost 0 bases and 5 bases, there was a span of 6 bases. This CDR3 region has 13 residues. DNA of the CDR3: TGCGCCAGCAGCCAAGATCCCATAGATACGCAGTATTTT. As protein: CASSQDPIDTQYF.

CDR3 in DNA: TGTGCCAGCAGCCAAGATTTGAGAACAGCCGCCCAAGAGACCCAGTACTTC. Its protein is CASSQDLRTAAQETQYF. V is TRBV14 and J is TRBJ2-5; D is unresolved. The CDR3 extends over 17 amino acids. CDR1 is SGHDN, CDR2 FVKESK, per germline. V dropped 0 bases and J dropped 1 base, with 15 bases sitting between them.

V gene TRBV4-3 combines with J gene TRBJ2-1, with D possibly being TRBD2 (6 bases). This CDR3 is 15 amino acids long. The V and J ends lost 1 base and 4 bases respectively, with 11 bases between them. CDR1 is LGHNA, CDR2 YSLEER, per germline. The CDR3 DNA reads TGCGCCAGCAGCCAAGCGGGACTCACTTACAATGAGCAGTTCTTC. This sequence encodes CASSQAGLTYNEQFF.

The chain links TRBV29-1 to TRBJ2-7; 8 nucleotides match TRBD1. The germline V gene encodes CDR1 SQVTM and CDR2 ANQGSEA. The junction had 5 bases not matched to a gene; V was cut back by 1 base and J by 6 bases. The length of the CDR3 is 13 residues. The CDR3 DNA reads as TGCAGCGTTGAAGTGACAGGGGCGTCCGAGCAGTACTTC. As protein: CSVEVTGASEQYF.

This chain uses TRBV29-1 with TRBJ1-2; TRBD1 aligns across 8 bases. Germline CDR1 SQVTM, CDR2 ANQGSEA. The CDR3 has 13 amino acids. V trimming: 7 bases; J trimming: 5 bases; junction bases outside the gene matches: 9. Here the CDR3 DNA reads TGCAGCGCCGGAGGTGGACAGGGATATGGCTACACCTTC. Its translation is CSAGGGQGYGYTF.

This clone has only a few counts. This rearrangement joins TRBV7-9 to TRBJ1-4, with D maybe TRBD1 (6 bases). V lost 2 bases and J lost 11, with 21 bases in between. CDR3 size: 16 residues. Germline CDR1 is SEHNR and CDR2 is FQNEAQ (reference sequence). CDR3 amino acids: CASSLSMGGSVNKLFF. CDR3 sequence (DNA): TGTGCCAGCAGCTTATCGATGGGGGGCTCGGTTAACAAACTGTTTTTT.

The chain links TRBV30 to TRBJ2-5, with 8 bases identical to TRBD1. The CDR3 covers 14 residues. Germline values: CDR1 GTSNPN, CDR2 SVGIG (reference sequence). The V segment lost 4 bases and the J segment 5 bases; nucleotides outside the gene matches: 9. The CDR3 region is CAWNAGGGWETQYF. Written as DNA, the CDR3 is TGTGCCTGGAATGCAGGGGGCGGTTGGGAGACCCAGTACTTC.

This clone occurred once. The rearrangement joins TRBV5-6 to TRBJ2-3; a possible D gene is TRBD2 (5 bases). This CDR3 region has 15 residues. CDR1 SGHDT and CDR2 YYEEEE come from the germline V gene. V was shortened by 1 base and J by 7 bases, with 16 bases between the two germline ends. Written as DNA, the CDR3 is TGTGCCAGCAGCTTGAAGGGAGTCGTCCCCCATACGCAGTATTTT. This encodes CASSLKGVVPHTQYF. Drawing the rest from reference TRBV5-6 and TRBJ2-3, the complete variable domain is DAGVTQSPTHLIKTRGQQVTLRCSPKSGHDTVSWYQQALGQGPQFIFQYYEEEERQRGNFPDRFSGHQFPNYSSELNVNALLLGDSALYLCASSLKGVVPHTQYFGPGTRLTVL.

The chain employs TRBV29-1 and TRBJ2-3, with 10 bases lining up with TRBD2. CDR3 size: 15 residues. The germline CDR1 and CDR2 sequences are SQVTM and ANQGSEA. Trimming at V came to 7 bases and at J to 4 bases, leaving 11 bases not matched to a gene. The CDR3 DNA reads TGCAGCGCCCGTAAGGTAGCGGGGGGCTCAGATACGCAGTATTTT. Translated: CSARKVAGGSDTQYF.